The sequence of this TCR beta chain was determined in a study of blood T cell repertoires in COVID-19. Study information: Sites in the United States, Italy and Spain provided acute and convalescent COVID-19 samples.

Germline CDR1 and CDR2: SGHAT and FQNNGV. The CDR3 has 15 residues. The V gene lost 5 bases and the J gene lost 1 base, with 15 bases spanning the gap. Authors' data handling: Cell counts per sample came from amplifying reference gene primers. Sequencing was performed with immunoSEQ multiplex PCR; in TCRdb, only in-frame clones are kept and a portion is missing. The V and J calls and clone size are taken from that table; D and trimming were inferred from the DNA. The profile covers approximately 50,000 clones, with 90% appearing a single time and 3.1% taken by the ten largest. The origin of this receptor is a human donor in a cohort sampled during active COVID-19. The sample consisted of peripheral blood. This chain connects TRBV11-2 to TRBJ2-7; a possible D gene is TRBD2 (5 bases). The CDR3 nucleotides are TGTGCCAGCAGCGAAGGAGGACCGAAATCCTACGAGCAGTACTTC. Its translation is CASSEGGPKSYEQYF.